This TCR beta chain came from a study of beta chain features in type 1 diabetes. Every single donor gave one heparinised blood draw, and these averaged about 100 mL. Every sorted population was more than 95% pure. This clone was seen more than once but under ten times. Germline values: CDR1 MNHNY, CDR2 SVGAGI (reference sequence). V was pared by 8 bases and J by 0 bases, with 5 bases of the junction left unmatched. The CDR3 length is 14 residues. The study reverse transcribed the entire isolated RNA, so it sequenced expressed TCRB transcripts. Profiling relied on immunoSEQ multiplex PCR, and the TCRdb table lists in-frame clones only, not all of them. Of 970,000 or so clones listed, about a sixth were seen once; the top ten hold 0.023%.

This sequence originates from a woman aged 18-29 years in good health. The sample comprised naive CD4+ T cells from blood. The V call is TRBV6-6, the J call TRBJ1-2; 8 nucleotides align to TRBD1. This CDR3 reads CASRGQGANYGYTF. DNA of the CDR3: TGTGCCAGCCGAGGACAGGGAGCTAACTATGGCTACACCTTC.